The 25 T cell receptor beta chains reported below all come from one sample, sequenced in a study of cytomegalovirus exposure and HLA in healthy donors. Both 60 Vbeta primers and 13 Jbeta primers went into the PCR. The table came from immunoSEQ multiplex PCR; TCRdb's copy has only in-frame clones and leaves some out. This table holds some 130,000 clones, about two thirds found once. Specimen: PBMCs. These receptors were obtained from a man in his fifties in good health and CMV-seropositive.

As to this clone: One end of the junction varies from germline; a read error may be responsible. The chain is built from TRBV6-1 and TRBJ2-7, with 9 nucleotides matching TRBD2. The CDR3 extends over 12 amino acids. Germline values: CDR1 MNHNS, CDR2 SASEGT. Here the CDR3 reads CASSRSGSEEYF. CDR3 sequence (DNA): TGTGCCAGCAGCCGTAGCGGGAGCGAGGAGTACTTC.

The chain uses TRBV7-3 and TRBJ1-1; possibly TRBD1 for D (5 bases). The V gene's germline CDR1 is SGHTA and CDR2 FQGTGA. Between the trimmed V and J ends, which lost 2 bases and 2 bases, there was a span of 9 bases. The CDR3 length is 14 residues. This CDR3 reads CASSLSGENTEAFF. In DNA form, the CDR3 reads TGTGCCAGCAGCTTATCGGGGGAAAACACTGAAGCTTTCTTT.

The rearrangement links TRBV7-9 to TRBJ1-2, with 10 nucleotides matching TRBD1. J gave up 7 bases and V 3 bases, and 5 bases lay outside the gene matches. Germline V gene lookup returns CDR1 SEHNR and CDR2 FQNEAQ (reference sequence). This CDR3 is 14 amino acids long. The CDR3 DNA reads as TGTGCCAGCAGCTTGGACAGGGGGATGGGTGGCTACACCTTC. Protein: CASSLDRGMGGYTF.

The rearrangement links TRBV5-8 to TRBJ1-6; TRBD1 agrees at 7 bases. CDR3 length: 16 residues. Trimming removed 4 bases from V and 7 bases from J; junction bases left unmatched: 11. Germline V CDR1 and CDR2: SGHTS, YDEGEE. The CDR3 DNA reads TGTGCCAGCAGCCTCGGTTGGGACAGCCGCAATTCACCCCTCCACTTT. It translates to CASSLGWDSRNSPLHF.

By frequency in the sample, this clone is medium-sized. The genes are TRBV5-1 and TRBJ1-2; tentative D call: TRBD1 (6 bases). This CDR3 is built from 14 residues. The V gene's germline CDR1 is SGHRS and CDR2 YFSETQ. Trimming took off 4 bases at V and 3 bases at J, with 13 bases between the two ends. In DNA, the CDR3 is TGCGCCAGCAGCCCAACCGCAGGGGACTATGGCTACACCTTC. Protein sequence: CASSPTAGDYGYTF. The full variable domain, with the rest looked up from reference TRBV5-1 and TRBJ1-2, is KAGVTQTPRYLIKTRGQQVTLSCSPISGHRSVSWYQQTPGQGLQFLFEYFSETQRNKGNFPGRFSGRQFSNSRSEMNVSTLELGDSALYLCASSPTAGDYGYTFGSGTRLTVV.

This sequence joins TRBV19 and TRBJ1-5; 10 nucleotides agree with TRBD1. Per germline, CDR1 LNHDA and CDR2 SQIVND (reference sequence). There are 15 residues in the CDR3. V shed 7 bases and J 1 base; nucleotides not matched to a gene: 4. The CDR3 DNA reads TGTGCCAGTACCAGACAGGGGGCGAGCAATCAGCCCCAGCATTTT. Translation gives CASTRQGASNQPQHF.

The chain joins TRBV6-1 to TRBJ2-3; maybe TRBD2 (6 bases). V was pared by 0 bases and J by 7 bases, with 14 bases between. CDR1 is MNHNS and CDR2 is SASEGT in the germline V gene. The CDR3 totals 15 residues. The CDR3 sequence is CASSEAGGFVNTQYF. As DNA, the CDR3 is TGTGCCAGCAGTGAAGCCGGGGGATTTGTTAATACGCAGTATTTT.

CDR3 DNA sequence: TGTGCCAGCAGCAGGAGTTTAGCCGGGGAGCTGTTTTTT. This encodes CASSRSLAGELFF. V is TRBV7-2 and J is TRBJ2-2; no clear D. V lost 5 bases and J 6 bases, leaving 10 bases between the germline ends. The CDR3 length is 13 residues. Germline lookup yields CDR1 SGHTA and CDR2 FQGNSA.

The gene calls are TRBV5-1 and TRBJ2-3, with TRBD2 matching 10 bases. This CDR3 has 16 amino acids. CDR1 and CDR2 (germline): SGHRS, YFSETQ. J lost 8 bases, V lost 0 bases, and 9 bases had no gene match. The CDR3 DNA reads TGCGCCAGCAGCTTGGTACCAGCGGGAGGGCCAGGTACGCAGTATTTT. Protein sequence: CASSLVPAGGPGTQYF.

The rearrangement uses TRBV10-1 and TRBJ2-3; D is ambiguous. This CDR3 has 15 residues. Germline V gene lookup returns CDR1 WNHNN and CDR2 SYGVQD (reference sequence). With 2 bases removed from V and 2 bases from J, the gap between germline ends came to 11 bases. This CDR3 reads CASSEGQAHTDTQYF. CDR3 sequence (DNA): TGCGCCAGCAGTGAGGGCCAGGCTCACACAGATACGCAGTATTTT.

V gene TRBV19 combines with J gene TRBJ2-5; a possible D gene is TRBD2 (7 bases). Germline V gene sequence: CDR1 LNHDA, CDR2 SQIVND (reference sequence). Trimming left V 9 bases short and J 4 bases short, with 15 bases between. The CDR3 contains 13 residues. The CDR3 region has the DNA TGTGCCAGCTCCCGGGGGGCGGCAGAGACCCAGTACTTC. It yields the protein CASSRGAAETQYF.

A note on this clone: Mismatch with germline at one junction end may stem from a read error. V is TRBV7-7 and J is TRBJ2-5; no clear D gene. Germline-derived CDR1 and CDR2 are SSHAT and FNYEAQ (reference sequence). The CDR3 length is 13 residues. CDR3 region: CASSTQNQETQYF. The CDR3 DNA sequence: TGTGCTAGCAGCACGCAGAACCAAGAGACCCAGTACTTC.

This clone was detected a few times. V and J are TRBV6-6 and TRBJ1-1; 7 nucleotides line up with TRBD1. The J segment lost 3 bases and the V segment lost 6 bases, leaving 7 bases of the junction unmatched. CDR3 length: 14 amino acids. Germline V gene sequence: CDR1 MNHNY, CDR2 SVGAGI (reference sequence). CDR3 in DNA: TGTGCCAGCAGCCTAGGGGGCTGGGACACTGAAGCTTTCTTT. It specifies CASSLGGWDTEAFF.

This clone was observed a handful of times. The chain has TRBV6-6 and TRBJ1-2, with a possible D match to TRBD1 (5 bases). Per germline, CDR1 MNHNY and CDR2 SVGAGI (reference sequence). Deletions cut 4 bases from V and 4 bases from J, with 10 bases between. This CDR3 comprises 13 residues. CDR3 sequence: CASSFGTTYGYTF. In nucleotides, the CDR3 is TGTGCCAGCAGTTTCGGGACTACCTATGGCTACACCTTC.

This clone was seen only a few times. The chain links TRBV15 to TRBJ2-5, with D perhaps matching TRBD1 (6 bases). V gave up 3 bases and J gave up 1 base, with 15 bases separating them. CDR3 length: 16 residues. Germline V gene lookup returns CDR1 LNHNV and CDR2 YYDKDF (reference sequence). The CDR3 loop is CATSRGPKQGQETQYF. The CDR3 DNA reads as TGTGCCACCAGCAGGGGTCCTAAACAGGGCCAAGAGACCCAGTACTTC.

This rearrangement joins TRBV4-1 to TRBJ2-7; tentatively, D is TRBD2 (6 bases). V gave up 6 bases and J gave up 4 bases, with 13 bases separating them. Germline V lookup: CDR1 MGHRA, CDR2 YSYEKL. This CDR3 region has 13 residues. Here the CDR3 DNA reads TGCGCCAGCAGTCTAGCGCAAGGGTACGAGCAGTACTTC. Its protein product is CASSLAQGYEQYF.

This chain links TRBV5-1 with TRBJ2-6; 8 nucleotides align to TRBD1. This CDR3 has 18 residues. CDR1 SGHRS and CDR2 YFSETQ come from the germline V gene. V trimming: 1 base; J trimming: 4 bases; junction bases outside the gene matches: 10. CDR3 sequence: CASSLLFQGARGANVLTF. For the CDR3, the DNA is TGCGCCAGCAGCTTGCTTTTTCAGGGGGCGAGGGGGGCCAACGTCCTGACTTTC.

The gene calls are TRBV19 and TRBJ1-2, with D possibly being TRBD1 (5 bases). CDR1 is LNHDA and CDR2 is SQIVND in the germline V gene (reference sequence). The CDR3 has 13 residues. Trimming removed 2 bases at V and 12 bases at J, with 16 bases between. In DNA form, the CDR3 reads TGTGCCAGTAGTATACAGGCAGGGTTTTACCACACCTTC. It codes for CASSIQAGFYHTF.

This clone is a singleton in its sample. This chain joins TRBV7-9 and TRBJ2-7, with TRBD1 matching over 7 bases. The CDR3 loop spans 15 amino acids. CDR1 is SEHNR and CDR2 is FQNEAQ in the germline V gene (reference sequence). V trimming: 3 bases; J trimming: 1 base; junction bases outside the gene matches: 6. Written as DNA, the CDR3 is TGTGCCAGCAGCTTGCTTACAGGGGCGTCCTACGAGCAGTACTTC. Translated, it gives CASSLLTGASYEQYF.

This clone has just a few counts. The genes are TRBV29-1 and TRBJ2-3; TRBD1 is a possible D gene (5 bases). This CDR3 is built from 16 residues. Germline V gene sequence: CDR1 SQVTM, CDR2 ANQGSEA. Trimming took 4 bases from V and 2 from J, leaving 19 bases between them. CDR3 protein: CSVGPSGYGSTDTQYF. CDR3 sequence (DNA): TGCAGCGTTGGTCCCTCAGGGTATGGATCCACAGATACGCAGTATTTT.

This chain connects TRBV11-3 to TRBJ1-1, with 9 bases identical to TRBD1. V dropped 5 bases and J dropped 4; count of bases not matched to a gene: 8. From germline, CDR1 is SGHNT and CDR2 YENEEA. This CDR3 has 15 residues. CDR3 in DNA: TGTGCCAGCAGCACACGGGACAGGGCTGGCACTGAAGCTTTCTTT. It encodes CASSTRDRAGTEAFF. The full variable domain, in which reference TRBV11-3 and TRBJ1-1 provide the parts outside the CDR3, is EAGVVQSPRYKIIEKKQPVAFWCNPISGHNTLYWYLQNLGQGPELLIRYENEEAVDDSQLPKDRFSAERLKGVDSTLKIQPAELGDSAVYLCASSTRDRAGTEAFFGQGTRLTVV.

V gene TRBV5-8 combines with J gene TRBJ2-5; TRBD2 matches 7 bases. The trim removed 4 bases at V and 0 bases at J, leaving 9 bases unmatched. Germline V gives CDR1 SGHTS, CDR2 YDEGEE. The CDR3 is made up of 16 amino acids. The CDR3 DNA reads TGTGCCAGCAGCCCCGGGACCGGGGGGAACCAAGAGACCCAGTACTTC. This gives the protein CASSPGTGGNQETQYF.

This clone was seen a handful of times. The rearrangement uses TRBV7-9 and TRBJ1-1; weak D call: TRBD1 (5 bases). Deletions cut 2 bases from V and 0 bases from J, with 13 bases between. CDR1 is SEHNR and CDR2 is FQNEAQ in the germline V gene (reference sequence). CDR3 size: 16 residues. The CDR3 sequence: CASSLQGRGMNTEAFF. The CDR3 DNA follows: TGTGCCAGCAGCTTACAGGGTCGAGGAATGAACACTGAAGCTTTCTTT.

The V and J genes are TRBV14 and TRBJ1-1; D is ambiguous. The germline gives CDR1 SGHDN, CDR2 FVKESK. V gave up 0 bases and J gave up 0 bases, with 8 bases separating them. The CDR3 contains 15 residues. The CDR3 loop is CASSQDGRVNTEAFF. CDR3 DNA: TGTGCCAGCAGCCAAGATGGCCGGGTGAACACTGAAGCTTTCTTT.

A few counts support this clone. The gene calls are TRBV6-1 and TRBJ1-1; D is possibly TRBD1 (6 bases). The V gene's germline CDR1 is MNHNS and CDR2 SASEGT. The V end lost 5 bases, the J end lost 2 bases, and 12 bases lay between the germline ends. The CDR3 spans 14 residues. CDR3 DNA sequence: TGTGCCAGCAGTCTATGGGACACAAACACTGAAGCTTTCTTT. Amino acids: CASSLWDTNTEAFF.